The T cell receptor beta chain under discussion was sequenced for a study of T cell responses to AZD1222 COVID-19 vaccine. Germline-derived CDR1 and CDR2 are SGDLS and YYNGEE. This CDR3 is built from 17 residues. The V and J ends lost 4 bases and 2 bases, in that order; junction bases with no gene match: 10. Overall study findings and caveats: Among spike-specific TCRs, nearly half reportedly target unmutated variant regions.

Here immunoSEQ multiplex PCR was the method, and the copy in TCRdb shows in-frame clones only, minus some. The sample has tens of thousands of clones, 85% seen once. This clone turned up a few times. Its antigen is unidentified. This rearrangement joins TRBV9 to TRBJ1-3, with 9 bases lining up with TRBD1. The TCR originated in an adult who received the AZD1222 COVID-19 vaccine. The sample in question was peripheral blood, obtained 28 days after the second AZD1222 dose. CDR3 in amino acids: CASSLFPDRGAGNTIYF. DNA of the CDR3: TGTGCCAGCAGCTTATTTCCGGACAGGGGAGCTGGAAACACCATATATTTT.